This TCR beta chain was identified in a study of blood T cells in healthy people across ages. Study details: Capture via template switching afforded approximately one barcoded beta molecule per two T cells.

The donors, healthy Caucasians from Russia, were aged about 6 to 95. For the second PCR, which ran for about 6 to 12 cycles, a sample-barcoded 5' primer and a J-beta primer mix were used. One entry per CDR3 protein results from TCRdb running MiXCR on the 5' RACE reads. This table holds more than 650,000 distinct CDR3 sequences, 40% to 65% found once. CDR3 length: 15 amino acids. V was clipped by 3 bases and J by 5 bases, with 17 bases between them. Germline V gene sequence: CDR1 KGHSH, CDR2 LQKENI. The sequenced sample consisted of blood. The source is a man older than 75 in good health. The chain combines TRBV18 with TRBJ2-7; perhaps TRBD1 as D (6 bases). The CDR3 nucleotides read TGTGCCAGCTCACCCCTTGGACAGAAGGTGGACGAGCAGTACTTC. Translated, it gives CASSPLGQKVDEQYF.